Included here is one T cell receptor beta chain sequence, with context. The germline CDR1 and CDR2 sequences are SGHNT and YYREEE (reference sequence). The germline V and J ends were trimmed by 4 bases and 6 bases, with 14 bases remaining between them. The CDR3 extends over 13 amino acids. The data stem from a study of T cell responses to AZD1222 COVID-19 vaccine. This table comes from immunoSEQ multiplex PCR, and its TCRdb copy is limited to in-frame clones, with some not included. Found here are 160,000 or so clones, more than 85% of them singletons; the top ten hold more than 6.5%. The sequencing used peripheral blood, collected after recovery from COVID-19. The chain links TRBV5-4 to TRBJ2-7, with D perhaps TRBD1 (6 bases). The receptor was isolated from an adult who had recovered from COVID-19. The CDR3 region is CASSGGQSVEQYF. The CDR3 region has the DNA TGTGCCAGCAGCGGCGGACAGTCTGTCGAGCAGTACTTC.